One and the same sample provided the 6 T cell receptor beta chains below, sequenced in a study of T cell responses to AZD1222 COVID-19 vaccine. Data came from immunoSEQ multiplex PCR; TCRdb stores just in-frame clones and leaves some out. The table has 150,000 to 200,000 clones, about 90% seen once. Sequences were derived from peripheral blood, sampled 28 days after the second AZD1222 dose. The origin of the receptors is an adult who received the AZD1222 COVID-19 vaccine.

This chain joins TRBV19 and TRBJ2-7, with a possible D match to TRBD1 (5 bases). CDR1 is LNHDA and CDR2 is SQIVND in the germline V gene (reference sequence). This CDR3 is built from 16 residues. Trimming took off 7 bases at V and 0 bases at J, with 19 bases between the two ends. In DNA form, the CDR3 reads TGTGCCAGTACCAAAAGTACAGGAAGCAGCTCCTACGAGCAGTACTTC. Its translation: CASTKSTGSSSYEQYF.

V is TRBV2 and J is TRBJ1-1; weak D call: TRBD1 (6 bases). CDR1 is SNHLY, CDR2 FYNNEI, per germline. The V gene lost 0 bases and the J gene lost 8 bases, with 22 bases spanning the gap. The CDR3 totals 17 residues. In DNA form, the CDR3 reads TGTGCCAGCAGTGAAGCCCTACAGGGCACCCGGGTCCCGGAAGCTTTCTTT. It codes for CASSEALQGTRVPEAFF.

This rearrangement joins TRBV19 to TRBJ1-5; maybe TRBD1 (5 bases). CDR1 and CDR2 (germline): LNHDA, SQIVND (reference sequence). V was pared by 7 bases and J by 3 bases, with 16 bases between. The CDR3 length is 15 residues. The CDR3 nucleotides read TGTGCCAGTAATCCACCGGGCAGGGACAATCAGCCCCAGCATTTT. This translates into CASNPPGRDNQPQHF.

The rearrangement joins TRBV5-6 to TRBJ2-1; 9 bases agree with TRBD1. This CDR3 is built from 13 residues. Germline-derived CDR1 and CDR2 are SGHDT and YYEEEE. Trimming removed 1 base from V and 12 bases from J; junction bases left unmatched: 5. This CDR3 is CASSLPTGGGQFF. In DNA, the CDR3 is TGTGCCAGCAGCTTGCCCACAGGGGGCGGGCAGTTCTTC.

This chain links TRBV18 with TRBJ2-2; TRBD2 aligns across 9 bases. This CDR3 is 16 amino acids long. Trimming cost V 4 bases and J 3 bases; bases outside gene matches: 6. From germline, CDR1 is KGHSH and CDR2 LQKENI. In nucleotides, the CDR3 is TGTGCCAGCTCACACCTTAGCGGGGGCGACACCGGGGAGCTGTTTTTT. Translation: CASSHLSGGDTGELFF.

The chain employs TRBV4-2 and TRBJ2-2; perhaps D is TRBD1 or TRBD2 (6 bases each). CDR3 length: 16 residues. Between the trimmed V and J ends, which lost 1 base and 7 bases, there was a span of 16 bases. Germline-derived CDR1 and CDR2 are LGHNA and YNFKEQ. CDR3 sequence reads: CASSQVGGPANGELFF. CDR3 nucleotides: TGTGCCAGCAGCCAAGTAGGGGGGCCCGCGAACGGGGAGCTGTTTTTT.